This TCR beta chain is from a study of identical twins. The CDR3 totals 16 residues. V was pared by 6 bases and J by 0 bases, with 12 bases between. CDR1 and CDR2 from the germline V gene are MDHEN and SYDVKM. Study conclusions and caveats: Cord blood beta clonotypes present at high abundance carried fewer insertions; no such pattern appeared in memory repertoires.

This clonotype came up a few times. Its antigen is not known. One entry per CDR3 protein, called by TCRdb with MiXCR from the 5' RACE reads. The data show around 280,000 distinct CDR3 sequences, more than 6.5% seen once. Another study also made use of these data, one on yellow fever vaccine responses in identical twins.

This TCR was sampled from a woman aged 18-29 years in good health. This chain links TRBV28 with TRBJ1-6; no clear D gene. The source material was memory (CD45RO+) T cells sorted from blood. CDR3 in DNA: TGTGCCAGCAGGGACCGGACGGACTCCTATAATTCACCCCTCCACTTT. The encoded protein is CASRDRTDSYNSPLHF. The full variable domain, with the rest looked up from reference TRBV28 and TRBJ1-6, is DVKVTQSSRYLVKRTGEKVFLECVQDMDHENMFWYRQDPGLGLRLIYFSYDVKMKEKGDIPEGYSVSREKKERFSLILESASTNQTSMYLCASRDRTDSYNSPLHFGNGTRLTVT.